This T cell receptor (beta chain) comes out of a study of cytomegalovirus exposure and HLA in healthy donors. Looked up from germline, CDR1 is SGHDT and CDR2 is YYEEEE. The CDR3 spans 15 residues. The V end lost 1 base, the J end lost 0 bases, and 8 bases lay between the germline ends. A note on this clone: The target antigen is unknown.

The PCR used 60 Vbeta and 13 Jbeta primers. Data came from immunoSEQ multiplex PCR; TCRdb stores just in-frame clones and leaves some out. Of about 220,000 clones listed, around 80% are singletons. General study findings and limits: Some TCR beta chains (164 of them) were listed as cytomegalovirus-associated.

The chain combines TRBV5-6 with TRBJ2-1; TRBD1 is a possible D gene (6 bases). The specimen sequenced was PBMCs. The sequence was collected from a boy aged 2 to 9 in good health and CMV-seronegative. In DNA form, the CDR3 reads TGTGCCAGCAGCTTGAGGGGGAGCTCCTACAATGAGCAGTTCTTC. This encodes CASSLRGSSYNEQFF.